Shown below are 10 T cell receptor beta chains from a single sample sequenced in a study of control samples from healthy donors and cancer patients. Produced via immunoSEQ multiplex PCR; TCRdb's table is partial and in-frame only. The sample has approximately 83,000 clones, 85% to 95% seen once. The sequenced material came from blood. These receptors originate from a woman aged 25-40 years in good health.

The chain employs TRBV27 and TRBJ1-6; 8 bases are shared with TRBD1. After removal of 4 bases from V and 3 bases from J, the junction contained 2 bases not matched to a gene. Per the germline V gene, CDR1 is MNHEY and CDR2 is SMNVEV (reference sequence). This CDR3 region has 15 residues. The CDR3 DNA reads TGTGCCAGCAGTTACAGGGGGTTCTATAATTCACCCCTCCACTTT. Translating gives CASSYRGFYNSPLHF.

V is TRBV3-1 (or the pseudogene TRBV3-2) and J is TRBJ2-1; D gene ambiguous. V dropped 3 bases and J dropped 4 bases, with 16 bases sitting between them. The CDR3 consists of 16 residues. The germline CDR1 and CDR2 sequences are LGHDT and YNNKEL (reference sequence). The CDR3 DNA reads TGTGCCAGCAGCCATCCAAAGCACAGAGCGTACAATGAGCAGTTCTTC. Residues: CASSHPKHRAYNEQFF.

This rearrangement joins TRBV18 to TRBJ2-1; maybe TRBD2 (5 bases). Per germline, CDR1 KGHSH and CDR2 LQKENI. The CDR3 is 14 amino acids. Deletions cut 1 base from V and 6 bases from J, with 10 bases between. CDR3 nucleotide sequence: TGTGCCAGCTCACCACTGCAGGACTCCAATGAGCAGTTCTTC. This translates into CASSPLQDSNEQFF.

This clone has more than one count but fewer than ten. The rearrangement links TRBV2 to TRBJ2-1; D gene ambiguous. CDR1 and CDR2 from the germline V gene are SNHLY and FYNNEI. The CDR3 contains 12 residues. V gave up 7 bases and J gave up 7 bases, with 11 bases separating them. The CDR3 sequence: CASMPDGNEQFF. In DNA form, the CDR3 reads TGTGCCAGCATGCCTGACGGAAATGAGCAGTTCTTC.

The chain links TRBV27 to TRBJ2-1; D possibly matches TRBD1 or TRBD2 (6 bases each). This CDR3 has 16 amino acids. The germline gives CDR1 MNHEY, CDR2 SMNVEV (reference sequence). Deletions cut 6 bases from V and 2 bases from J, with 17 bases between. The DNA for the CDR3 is TGTGCCAGCAGGGGGGGCTTGGCGGGCGCCTACAATGAGCAGTTCTTC. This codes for CASRGGLAGAYNEQFF.

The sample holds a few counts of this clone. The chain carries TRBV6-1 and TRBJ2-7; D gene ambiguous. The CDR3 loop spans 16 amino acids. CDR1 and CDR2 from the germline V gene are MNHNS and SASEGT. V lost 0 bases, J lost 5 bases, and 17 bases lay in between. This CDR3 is CASSEARGVKFNEQYF. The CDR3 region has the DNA TGTGCCAGCAGTGAAGCGCGTGGTGTAAAGTTCAACGAGCAGTACTTC.

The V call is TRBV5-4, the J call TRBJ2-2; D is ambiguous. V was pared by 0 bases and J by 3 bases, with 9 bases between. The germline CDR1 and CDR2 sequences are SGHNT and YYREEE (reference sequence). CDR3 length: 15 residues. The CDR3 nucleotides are TGTGCCAGCAGCTTGGGCTTATCTTACACCGGGGAGCTGTTTTTT. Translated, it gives CASSLGLSYTGELFF. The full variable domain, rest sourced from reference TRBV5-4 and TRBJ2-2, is ETGVTQSPTHLIKTRGQQVTLRCSSQSGHNTVSWYQQALGQGPQFIFQYYREEENGRGNFPPRFSGLQFPNYSSELNVNALELDDSALYLCASSLGLSYTGELFFGEGSRLTVL.

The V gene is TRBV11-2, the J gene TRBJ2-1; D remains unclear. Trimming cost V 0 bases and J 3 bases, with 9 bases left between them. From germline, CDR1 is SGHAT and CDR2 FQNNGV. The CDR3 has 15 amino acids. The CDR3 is CASSLEGWGYNEQFF. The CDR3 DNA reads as TGTGCCAGCAGCTTAGAGGGGTGGGGCTACAATGAGCAGTTCTTC.

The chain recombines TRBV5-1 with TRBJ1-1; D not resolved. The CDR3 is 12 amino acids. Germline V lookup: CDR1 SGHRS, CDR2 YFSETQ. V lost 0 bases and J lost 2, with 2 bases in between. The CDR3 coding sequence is TGCGCCAGCAGCTTGGACAACACTGAAGCTTTCTTT. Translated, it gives CASSLDNTEAFF.

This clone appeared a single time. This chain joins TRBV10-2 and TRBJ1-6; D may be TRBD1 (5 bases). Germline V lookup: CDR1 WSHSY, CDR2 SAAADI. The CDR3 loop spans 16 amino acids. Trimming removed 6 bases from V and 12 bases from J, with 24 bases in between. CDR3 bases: TGCGCCAGCAGAGCCCAGGACATTGCCACGGGGGGACCCCTCCACTTT. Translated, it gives CASRAQDIATGGPLHF.